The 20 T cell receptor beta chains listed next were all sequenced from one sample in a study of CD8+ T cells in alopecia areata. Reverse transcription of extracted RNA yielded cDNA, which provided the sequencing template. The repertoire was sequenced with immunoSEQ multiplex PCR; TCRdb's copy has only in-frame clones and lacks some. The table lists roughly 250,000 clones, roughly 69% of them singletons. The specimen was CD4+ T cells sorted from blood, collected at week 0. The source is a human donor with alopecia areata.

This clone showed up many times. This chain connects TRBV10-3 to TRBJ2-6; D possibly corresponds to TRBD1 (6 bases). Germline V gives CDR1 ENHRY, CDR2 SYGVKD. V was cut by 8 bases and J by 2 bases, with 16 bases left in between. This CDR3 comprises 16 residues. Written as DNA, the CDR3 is TGTGCCATCTCCCTGGGACATTTGACTGGGGCCAACGTCCTGACTTTC. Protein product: CAISLGHLTGANVLTF.

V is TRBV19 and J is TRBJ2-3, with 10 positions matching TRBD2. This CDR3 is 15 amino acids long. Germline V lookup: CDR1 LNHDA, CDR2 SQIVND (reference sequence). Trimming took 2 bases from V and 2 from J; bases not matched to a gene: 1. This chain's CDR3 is CASSISGGATDTQYF. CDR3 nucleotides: TGTGCCAGTAGTATAAGCGGGGGGGCCACAGATACGCAGTATTTT.

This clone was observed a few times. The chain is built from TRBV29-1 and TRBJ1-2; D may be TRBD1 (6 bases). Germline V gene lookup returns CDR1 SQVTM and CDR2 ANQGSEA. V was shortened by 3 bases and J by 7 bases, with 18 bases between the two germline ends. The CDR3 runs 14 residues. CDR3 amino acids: CSVDAKQGGGGYTF. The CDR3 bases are TGCAGCGTTGACGCCAAACAGGGTGGTGGTGGCTACACCTTC.

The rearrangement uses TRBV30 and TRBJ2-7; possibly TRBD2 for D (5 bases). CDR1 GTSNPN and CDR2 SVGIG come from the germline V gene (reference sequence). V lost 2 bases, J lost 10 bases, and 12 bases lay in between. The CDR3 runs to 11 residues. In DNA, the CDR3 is TGTGCCTGGAGTACCGGGAAAAAACAGTACTTC. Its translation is CAWSTGKKQYF.

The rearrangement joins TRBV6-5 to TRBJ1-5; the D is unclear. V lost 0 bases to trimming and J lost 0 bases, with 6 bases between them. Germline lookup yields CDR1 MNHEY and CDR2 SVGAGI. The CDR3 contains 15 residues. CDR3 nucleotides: TGTGCCAGCAGTTACTCTCGGGTTAGCAATCAGCCCCAGCATTTT. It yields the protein CASSYSRVSNQPQHF.

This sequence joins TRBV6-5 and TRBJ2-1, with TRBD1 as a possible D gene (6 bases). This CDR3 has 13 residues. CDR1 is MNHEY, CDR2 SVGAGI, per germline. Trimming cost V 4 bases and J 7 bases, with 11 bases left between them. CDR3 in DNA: TGTGCCAGCAGTTCCACGAGGGGGAATGAGCAGTTCTTC. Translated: CASSSTRGNEQFF.

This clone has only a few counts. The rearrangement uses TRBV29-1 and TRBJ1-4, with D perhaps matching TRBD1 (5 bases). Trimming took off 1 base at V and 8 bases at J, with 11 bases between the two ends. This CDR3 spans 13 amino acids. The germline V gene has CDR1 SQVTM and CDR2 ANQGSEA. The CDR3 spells CSVEGRGDEKLFF. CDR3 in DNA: TGCAGCGTTGAAGGAAGGGGTGACGAAAAACTGTTTTTT.

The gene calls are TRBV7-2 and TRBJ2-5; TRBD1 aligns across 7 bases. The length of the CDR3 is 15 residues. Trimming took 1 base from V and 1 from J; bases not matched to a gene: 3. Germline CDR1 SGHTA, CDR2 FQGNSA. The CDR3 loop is CASSLVDRAQETQYF. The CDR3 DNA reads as TGTGCCAGCAGCTTAGTTGACAGGGCCCAAGAGACCCAGTACTTC.

The CDR3 protein is CAWSTGQKNQPQHF. In DNA, the CDR3 is TGTGCCTGGAGTACGGGACAGAAAAATCAGCCCCAGCATTTT. The chain is built from TRBV30 and TRBJ1-5; TRBD1 matches at 7 bases. Trimming took 2 bases from V and 4 from J; bases not matched to a gene: 5. Germline V gene lookup returns CDR1 GTSNPN and CDR2 SVGIG (reference sequence). The CDR3 extends over 14 amino acids.

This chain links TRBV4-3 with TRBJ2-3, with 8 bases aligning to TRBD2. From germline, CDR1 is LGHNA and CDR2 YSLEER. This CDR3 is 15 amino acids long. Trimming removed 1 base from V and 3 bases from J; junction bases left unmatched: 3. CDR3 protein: CASSQVAGGTDTQYF. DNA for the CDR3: TGCGCCAGCAGCCAAGTTGCGGGGGGAACAGATACGCAGTATTTT.

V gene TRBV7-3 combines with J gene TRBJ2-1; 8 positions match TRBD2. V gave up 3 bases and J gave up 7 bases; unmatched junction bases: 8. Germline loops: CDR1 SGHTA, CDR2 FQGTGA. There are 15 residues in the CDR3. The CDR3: CASSFGLAGTNEQFF. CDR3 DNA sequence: TGTGCCAGCAGCTTTGGGCTAGCGGGTACGAATGAGCAGTTCTTC.

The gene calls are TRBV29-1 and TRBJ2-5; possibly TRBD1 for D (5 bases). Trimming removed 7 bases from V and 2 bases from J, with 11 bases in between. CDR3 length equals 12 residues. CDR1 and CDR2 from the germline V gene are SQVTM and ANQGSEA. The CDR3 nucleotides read TGCAGCGCGGTGGGGCATCAAGAGACCCAGTACTTC. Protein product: CSAVGHQETQYF.

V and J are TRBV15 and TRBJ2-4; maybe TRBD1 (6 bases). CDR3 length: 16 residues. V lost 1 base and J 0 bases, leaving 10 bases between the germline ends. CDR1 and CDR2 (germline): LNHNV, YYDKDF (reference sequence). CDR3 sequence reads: CATSRGDILAKNIQYF. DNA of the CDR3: TGTGCCACCAGCAGAGGGGACATACTAGCCAAAAACATTCAGTACTTC.

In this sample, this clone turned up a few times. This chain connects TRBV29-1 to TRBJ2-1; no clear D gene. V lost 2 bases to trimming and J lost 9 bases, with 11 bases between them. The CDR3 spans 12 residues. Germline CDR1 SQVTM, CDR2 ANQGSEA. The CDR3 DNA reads TGCAGCGTTGAACACGAAGTCGGTGAGCAGTTCTTC. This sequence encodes CSVEHEVGEQFF.

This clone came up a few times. CDR3 sequence: CASSDTNRDQPQHF. The CDR3 nucleotides are TGTGCCAGCAGCGATACTAACAGAGATCAGCCCCAGCATTTT. The chain carries TRBV7-8 and TRBJ1-5; no clear D. The CDR3 runs 14 residues. The germline V gene encodes CDR1 SGHVS and CDR2 FQNEAQ. The germline V and J ends were trimmed by 5 bases and 5 bases, with 13 bases remaining between them.

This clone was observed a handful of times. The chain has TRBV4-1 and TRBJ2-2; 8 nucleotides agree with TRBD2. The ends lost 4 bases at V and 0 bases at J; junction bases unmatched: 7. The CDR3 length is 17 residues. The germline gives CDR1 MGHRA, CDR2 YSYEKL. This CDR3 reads CASSPHRLATNTGELFF. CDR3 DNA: TGCGCCAGCAGCCCTCACAGACTAGCGACGAACACCGGGGAGCTGTTTTTT.

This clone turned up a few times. CDR3 nucleotides: TGCAGCGTTGCCCCCCGACAGGGATACTACGAGCAGTACTTC. Translating gives CSVAPRQGYYEQYF. V gene TRBV29-1 combines with J gene TRBJ2-7; the match to TRBD1 covers 7 bases. Germline CDR1 and CDR2: SQVTM and ANQGSEA. CDR3 length: 14 amino acids. J lost 3 bases, V lost 4 bases, and 9 bases had no gene match.

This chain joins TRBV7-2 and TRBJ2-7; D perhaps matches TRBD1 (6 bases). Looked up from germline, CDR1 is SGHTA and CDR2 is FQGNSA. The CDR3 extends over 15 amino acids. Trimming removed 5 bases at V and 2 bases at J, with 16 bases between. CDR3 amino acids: CASSPTTGPPYEQYF. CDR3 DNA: TGTGCCAGCAGCCCCACAACAGGGCCCCCCTACGAGCAGTACTTC.

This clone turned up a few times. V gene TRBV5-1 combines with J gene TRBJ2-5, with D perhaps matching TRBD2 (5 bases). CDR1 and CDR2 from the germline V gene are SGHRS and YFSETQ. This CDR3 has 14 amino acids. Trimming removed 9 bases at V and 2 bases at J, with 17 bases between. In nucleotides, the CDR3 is TGCGCCACCCAACCCGGCAGAGGGCAAGAGACCCAGTACTTC. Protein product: CATQPGRGQETQYF.

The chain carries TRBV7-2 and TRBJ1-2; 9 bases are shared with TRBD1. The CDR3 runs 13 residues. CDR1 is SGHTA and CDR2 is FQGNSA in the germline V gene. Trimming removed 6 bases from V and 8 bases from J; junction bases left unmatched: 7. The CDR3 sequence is CASRDGTGQGYTF. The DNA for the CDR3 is TGTGCCAGCAGGGACGGGACAGGGCAAGGCTACACCTTC.